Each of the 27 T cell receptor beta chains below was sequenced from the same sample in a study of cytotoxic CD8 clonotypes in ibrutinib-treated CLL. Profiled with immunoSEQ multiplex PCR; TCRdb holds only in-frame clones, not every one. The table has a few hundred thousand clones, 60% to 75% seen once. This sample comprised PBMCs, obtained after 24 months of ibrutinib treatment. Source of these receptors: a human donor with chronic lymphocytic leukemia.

DNA for the CDR3: TGTGCCTGGAGTGTTGGACAGGGAACCGAAAAACTGTTTTTT. Amino acids: CAWSVGQGTEKLFF. The rearrangement joins TRBV30 to TRBJ1-4; 8 bases are shared with TRBD1. The V gene end was trimmed by 0 bases and the J gene end by 8 bases; junction bases not matched to a gene: 5. The germline V gene has CDR1 GTSNPN and CDR2 SVGIG (reference sequence). The length of the CDR3 is 14 residues.

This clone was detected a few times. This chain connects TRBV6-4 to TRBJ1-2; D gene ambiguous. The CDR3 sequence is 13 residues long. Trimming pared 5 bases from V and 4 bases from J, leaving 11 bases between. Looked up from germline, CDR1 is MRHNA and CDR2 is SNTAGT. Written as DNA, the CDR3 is TGTGCCAGCAGTCCCGACGGCTTCTATGGCTACACCTTC. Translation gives CASSPDGFYGYTF.

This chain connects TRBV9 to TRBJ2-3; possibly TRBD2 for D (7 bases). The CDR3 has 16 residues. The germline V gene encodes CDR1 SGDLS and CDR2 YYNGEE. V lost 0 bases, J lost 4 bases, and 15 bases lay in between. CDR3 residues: CASSVVGGGPSDTQYF. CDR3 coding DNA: TGTGCCAGCAGCGTAGTAGGGGGAGGGCCCTCAGATACGCAGTATTTT.

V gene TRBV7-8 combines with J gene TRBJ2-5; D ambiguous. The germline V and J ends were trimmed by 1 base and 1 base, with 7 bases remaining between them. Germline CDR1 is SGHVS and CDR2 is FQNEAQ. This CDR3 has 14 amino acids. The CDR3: CASSLVTAQETQYF. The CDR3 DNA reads TGTGCCAGCAGCTTAGTCACAGCCCAAGAGACCCAGTACTTC.

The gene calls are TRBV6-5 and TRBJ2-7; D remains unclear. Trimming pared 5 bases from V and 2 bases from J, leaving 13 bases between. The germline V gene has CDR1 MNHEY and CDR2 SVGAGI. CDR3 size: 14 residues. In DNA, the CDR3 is TGTGCCAGCAGTCGCCCCGGAACTGCCTACGAGCAGTACTTC. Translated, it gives CASSRPGTAYEQYF.

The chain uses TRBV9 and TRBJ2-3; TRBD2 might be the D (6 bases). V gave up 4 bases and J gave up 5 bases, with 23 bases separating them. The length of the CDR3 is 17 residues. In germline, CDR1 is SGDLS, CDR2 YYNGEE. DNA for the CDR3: TGTGCCAGCAGCCCCCGGAGGGCCCTCGGAGGAAGAGATACGCAGTATTTT. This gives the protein CASSPRRALGGRDTQYF.

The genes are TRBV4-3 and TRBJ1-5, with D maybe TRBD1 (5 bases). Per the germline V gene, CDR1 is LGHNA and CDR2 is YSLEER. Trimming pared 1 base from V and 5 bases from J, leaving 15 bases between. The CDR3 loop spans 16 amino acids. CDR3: CASSQGIWGGDQPQHF. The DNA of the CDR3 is TGCGCCAGCAGCCAAGGGATTTGGGGCGGGGATCAGCCCCAGCATTTT.

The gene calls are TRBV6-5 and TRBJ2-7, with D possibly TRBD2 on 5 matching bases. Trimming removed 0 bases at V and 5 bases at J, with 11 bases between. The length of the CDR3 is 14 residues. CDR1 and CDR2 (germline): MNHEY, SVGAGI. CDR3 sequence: CASSYSKLVHEQYF. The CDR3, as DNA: TGTGCCAGCAGTTACTCGAAACTAGTCCACGAGCAGTACTTC.

CDR3 residues: CASSLEQGGMGTEAFF. In DNA, the CDR3 is TGTGCCAGCAGCTTAGAACAGGGTGGCATGGGGACTGAAGCTTTCTTT. The rearrangement joins TRBV11-2 to TRBJ1-1; D might be TRBD1 (6 bases). The V end lost 0 bases, the J end lost 5 bases, and 16 bases lay between the germline ends. The germline V gene has CDR1 SGHAT and CDR2 FQNNGV. The CDR3 totals 16 residues.

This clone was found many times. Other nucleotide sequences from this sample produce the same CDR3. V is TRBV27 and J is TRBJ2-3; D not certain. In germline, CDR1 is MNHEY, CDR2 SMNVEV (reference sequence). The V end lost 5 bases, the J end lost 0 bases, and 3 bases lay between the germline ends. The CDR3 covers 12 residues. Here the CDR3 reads CASSPSTDTQYF. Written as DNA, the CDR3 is TGTGCCAGCAGTCCTAGCACAGATACGCAGTATTTT.

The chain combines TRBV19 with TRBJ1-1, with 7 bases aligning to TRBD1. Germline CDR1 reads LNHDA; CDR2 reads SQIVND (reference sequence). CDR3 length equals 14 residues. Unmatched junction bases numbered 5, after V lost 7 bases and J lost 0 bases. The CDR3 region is CASKDGTVNTEAFF. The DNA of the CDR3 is TGTGCCAGTAAGGACGGGACAGTGAACACTGAAGCTTTCTTT.

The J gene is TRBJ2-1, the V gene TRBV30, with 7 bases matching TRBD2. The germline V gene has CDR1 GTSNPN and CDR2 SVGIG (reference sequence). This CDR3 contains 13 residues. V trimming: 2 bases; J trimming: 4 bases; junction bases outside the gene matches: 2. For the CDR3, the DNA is TGTGCCTGGAGTCTGGGAGGGTACAATGAGCAGTTCTTC. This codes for CAWSLGGYNEQFF.

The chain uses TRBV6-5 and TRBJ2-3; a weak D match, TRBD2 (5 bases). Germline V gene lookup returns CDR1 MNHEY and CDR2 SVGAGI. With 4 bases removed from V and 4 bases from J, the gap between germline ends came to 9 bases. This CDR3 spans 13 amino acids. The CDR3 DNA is TGTGCCAGCAGTTCAGCGGAGTCAGATACGCAGTATTTT. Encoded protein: CASSSAESDTQYF.

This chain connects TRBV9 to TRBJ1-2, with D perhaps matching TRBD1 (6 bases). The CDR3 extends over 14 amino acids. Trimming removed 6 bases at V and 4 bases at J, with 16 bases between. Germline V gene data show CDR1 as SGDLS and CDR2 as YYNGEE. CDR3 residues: CASTVNTGRYGYTF. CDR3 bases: TGTGCCAGCACCGTCAACACAGGGCGCTATGGCTACACCTTC.

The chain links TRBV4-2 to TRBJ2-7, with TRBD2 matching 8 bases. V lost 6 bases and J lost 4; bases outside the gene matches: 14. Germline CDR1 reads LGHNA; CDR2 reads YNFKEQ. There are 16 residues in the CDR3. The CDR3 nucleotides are TGTGCCAGCAGTCCCGCCCAGGCGGGAGGAAGGTACGAGCAGTACTTC. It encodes CASSPAQAGGRYEQYF.

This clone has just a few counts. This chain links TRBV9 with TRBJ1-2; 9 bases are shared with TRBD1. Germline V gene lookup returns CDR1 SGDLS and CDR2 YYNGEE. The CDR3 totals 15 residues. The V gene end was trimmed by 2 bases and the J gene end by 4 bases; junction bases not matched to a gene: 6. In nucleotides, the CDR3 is TGTGCCAGCAGCGTGAAGACAGGGGGAATCTATGGCTACACCTTC. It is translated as CASSVKTGGIYGYTF.

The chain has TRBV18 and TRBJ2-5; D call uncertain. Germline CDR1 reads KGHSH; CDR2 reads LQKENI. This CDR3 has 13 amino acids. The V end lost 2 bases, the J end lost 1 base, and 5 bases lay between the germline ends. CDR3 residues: CASSPLGQETQYF. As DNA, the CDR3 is TGTGCCAGCTCACCATTGGGCCAAGAGACCCAGTACTTC.

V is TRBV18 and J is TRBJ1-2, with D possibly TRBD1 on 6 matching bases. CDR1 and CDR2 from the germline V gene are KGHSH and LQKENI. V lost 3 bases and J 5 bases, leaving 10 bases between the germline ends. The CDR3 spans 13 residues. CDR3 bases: TGTGCCAGCTCACCCGCCAGGGGTTATGGCTACACCTTC. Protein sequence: CASSPARGYGYTF.

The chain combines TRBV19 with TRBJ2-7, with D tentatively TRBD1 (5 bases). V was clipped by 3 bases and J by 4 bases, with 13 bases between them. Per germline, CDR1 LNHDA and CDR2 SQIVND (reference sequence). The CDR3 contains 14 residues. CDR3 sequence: CASSIAQGGYEQYF. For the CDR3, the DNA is TGTGCCAGTAGTATCGCGCAGGGTGGGTACGAGCAGTACTTC.

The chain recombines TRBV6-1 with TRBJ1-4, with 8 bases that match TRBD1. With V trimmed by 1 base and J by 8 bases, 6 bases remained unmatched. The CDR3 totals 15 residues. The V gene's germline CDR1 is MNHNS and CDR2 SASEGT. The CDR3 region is CASSEVYRGWEKLFF. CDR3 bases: TGTGCCAGCAGTGAAGTTTACAGGGGGTGGGAAAAACTGTTTTTT.

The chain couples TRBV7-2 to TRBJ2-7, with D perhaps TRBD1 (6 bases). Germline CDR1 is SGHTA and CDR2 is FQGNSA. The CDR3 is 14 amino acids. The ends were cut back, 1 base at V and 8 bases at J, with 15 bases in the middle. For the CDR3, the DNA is TGTGCCAGCAGCTTAGGCGACCGGGACAACCAGCAGTACTTC. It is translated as CASSLGDRDNQQYF.

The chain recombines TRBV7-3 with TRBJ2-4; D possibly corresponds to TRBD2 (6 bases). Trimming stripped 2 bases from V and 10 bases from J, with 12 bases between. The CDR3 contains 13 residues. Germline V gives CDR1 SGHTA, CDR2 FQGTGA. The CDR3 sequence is CASSLAEGGIQYF. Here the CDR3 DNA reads TGTGCCAGCAGCTTAGCGGAGGGAGGAATTCAGTACTTC.

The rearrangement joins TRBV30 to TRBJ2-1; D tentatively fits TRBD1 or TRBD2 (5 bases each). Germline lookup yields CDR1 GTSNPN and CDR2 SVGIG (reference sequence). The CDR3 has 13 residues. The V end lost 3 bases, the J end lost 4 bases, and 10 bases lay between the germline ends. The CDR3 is CAWSLGPYNEQFF. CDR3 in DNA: TGTGCCTGGAGCCTGGGACCTTACAATGAGCAGTTCTTC.

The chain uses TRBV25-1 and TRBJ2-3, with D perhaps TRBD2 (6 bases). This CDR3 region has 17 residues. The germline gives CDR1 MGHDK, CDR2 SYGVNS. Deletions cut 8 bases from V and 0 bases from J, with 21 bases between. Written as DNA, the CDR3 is TGTGCCAGCCTCAAGGAGGGCCTAGCGCCTAGCACAGATACGCAGTATTTT. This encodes CASLKEGLAPSTDTQYF. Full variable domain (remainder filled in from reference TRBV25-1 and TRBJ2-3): EADIYQTPRYLVIGTGKKITLECSQTMGHDKMYWYQQDPGMELHLIHYSYGVNSTEKGDLSSESTVSRIRTEHFPLTLESARPSHTSQYLCASLKEGLAPSTDTQYFGPGTRLTVL.

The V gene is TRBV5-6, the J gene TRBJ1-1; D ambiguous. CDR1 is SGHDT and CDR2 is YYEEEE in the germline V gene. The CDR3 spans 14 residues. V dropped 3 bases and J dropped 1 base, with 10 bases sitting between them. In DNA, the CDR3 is TGTGCCAGCAGCTCTAGACCGGCGAACACTGAAGCTTTCTTT. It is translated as CASSSRPANTEAFF.

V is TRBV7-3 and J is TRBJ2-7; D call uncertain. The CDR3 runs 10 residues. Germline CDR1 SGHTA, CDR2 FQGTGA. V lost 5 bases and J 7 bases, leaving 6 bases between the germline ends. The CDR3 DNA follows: TGTGCCAGCAGCCCGACGGAGCAGTACTTC. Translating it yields CASSPTEQYF.

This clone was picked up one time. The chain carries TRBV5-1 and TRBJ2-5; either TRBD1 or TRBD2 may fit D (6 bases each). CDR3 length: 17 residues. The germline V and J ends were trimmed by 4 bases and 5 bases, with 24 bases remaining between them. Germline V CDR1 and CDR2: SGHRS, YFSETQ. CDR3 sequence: CASSLEKGGPKQETQYF. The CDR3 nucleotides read TGCGCCAGCAGCCTGGAGAAGGGGGGTCCCAAGCAGGAGACCCAGTACTTC.